The clone carrying this TCR beta chain showed up just a few times. Its target is not known. MiXCR was run by TCRdb on the 5' RACE reads, yielding one entry per CDR3 protein. The sample holds about 250,000 distinct CDR3 sequences, under 20% seen once. The sample belongs to a study of T-cell memory formation after mild COVID-19. Overall study context: For the most part, TCR clusters were specific to one donor. General observations from the study: Memory sampled before infection contained some responding clones, suggesting cross-reactive memory joined.

In germline, CDR1 is SGHTA, CDR2 FQGNSA. The CDR3 is 16 residues long. V lost 2 bases to trimming and J lost 0 bases, with 10 bases between them. The receptor was derived from a man aged 18-30 years who had mild COVID-19 (a few samples of this study predate the infection). Cell type and time point are not known. The chain couples TRBV7-2 to TRBJ2-2; possibly TRBD2 for D (6 bases). Sequenced: PBMCs or a T cell subset sorted from them (not recorded which). CDR3 loop: CASSLNAGTNTGELFF. DNA of the CDR3: TGTGCCAGCAGCTTAAACGCGGGGACGAACACCGGGGAGCTGTTTTTT.